This TCR beta chain is from a study of cytomegalovirus exposure and HLA in healthy donors. The PCR was carried out with 60 Vbeta primers and 13 Jbeta primers. Using immunoSEQ multiplex PCR, the repertoire was profiled, and TCRdb retains in-frame clones only, with some absent. This table holds around 130,000 clones. Study-wide points: The authors listed some 160 TCR beta chains as cytomegalovirus-associated.

Germline CDR1 is SNHLY and CDR2 is FYNNEI. CDR3 length: 14 amino acids. Trimming left V 3 bases short and J 1 base short, with 9 bases between. On this clone: Antigen specificity is unknown.

All the people who gave samples were healthy bone marrow donors. Sequencing was done on a sample of PBMCs. The TCR sequence derives from a woman aged 40 to 50 in good health and CMV-seronegative. The V and J genes are TRBV2 and TRBJ1-1, with D perhaps TRBD1 (6 bases). The CDR3 sequence is CASSDTGRNTEAFF. The CDR3 DNA reads as TGTGCCAGCAGTGATACAGGGAGGAACACTGAAGCTTTCTTT.